This passage covers 25 T cell receptor beta chains from one sample sequenced in a study of response to subunit inactivated influenza vaccine. MiXCR was run by TCRdb on the RT-PCR reads, yielding one entry per CDR3 protein. Here the sample spans around 570,000 distinct CDR3 sequences, around 8% being singletons. The starting material was PBMCs from blood, obtained around 2 years after vaccination. These TCRs come from a man between 45 and 75 years old who received an inactivated influenza vaccine.

This clonotype was detected many times. This sequence joins TRBV29-1 and TRBJ2-5; D is possibly TRBD2 (6 bases). V was trimmed by 5 bases and J by 7 bases, leaving 17 bases between them. CDR3 length equals 13 residues. Germline-derived CDR1 and CDR2 are SQVTM and ANQGSEA. The CDR3 spells CSVWSGTYGTQYF. DNA for the CDR3: TGCAGCGTTTGGTCCGGGACTTACGGGACCCAGTACTTC.

Of note for this clonotype: Given a much more abundant clone one base away, this may be a read error. This chain links TRBV4-1 with TRBJ2-7; no firm D call. The ends were cut back, 0 bases at V and 7 bases at J, with 10 bases in the middle. The CDR3 consists of 13 residues. Germline values: CDR1 MGHRA, CDR2 YSYEKL. CDR3 coding DNA: TGCGCCAGCAGCCAAGATCGTGAGTGGGAGCAGTACTTC. It is translated as CASSQDREWEQYF.

This clonotype appeared a few times. V and J are TRBV24-1 and TRBJ1-5, with D perhaps TRBD1 (5 bases). V dropped 2 bases and J dropped 6 bases, with 13 bases sitting between them. The CDR3 extends over 15 amino acids. Germline V lookup: CDR1 KGHDR, CDR2 SFDVKD. The CDR3 DNA sequence: TGTGCCACCAGTGATTCTGCCATGGGGACTCAGCCCCAGCATTTT. Protein: CATSDSAMGTQPQHF.

J is TRBJ2-2 and V is TRBV12-3 or TRBV12-4; the D gene is possibly TRBD1 (5 bases). Trimming took 3 bases from V and 4 from J, leaving 9 bases between them. There are 14 residues in the CDR3. Written as DNA, the CDR3 is TGTGCCAGCAGTTTTGGGCAGGGCACCGGGGAGCTGTTTTTT. This gives the protein CASSFGQGTGELFF.

The chain combines TRBV7-2 with TRBJ2-2; maybe TRBD2 (5 bases). Trimming cost V 0 bases and J 2 bases, with 10 bases left between them. The CDR3 is made up of 16 amino acids. The V gene's germline CDR1 is SGHTA and CDR2 FQGNSA. This chain's CDR3 is CASSLARVANTGELFF. Written as DNA, the CDR3 is TGTGCCAGCAGCTTAGCGCGGGTAGCTAACACCGGGGAGCTGTTTTTT.

The J gene is TRBJ1-6, the V gene TRBV12-3 or TRBV12-4; the D gene is possibly TRBD1 (6 bases). This CDR3 is built from 13 residues. V lost 3 bases, J lost 10 bases, and 10 bases lay in between. DNA of the CDR3: TGTGCCAGCAGTTTTATCAGGGGCTCACCCCTCCACTTT. Protein sequence: CASSFIRGSPLHF.

This clonotype was counted at least ten times. The V and J genes are TRBV11-2 and TRBJ2-3; D possibly matches TRBD1 or TRBD2 (5 bases each). This CDR3 is 17 amino acids long. V was trimmed by 1 base and J by 5 bases, leaving 19 bases between them. Germline assignment: CDR1 SGHAT and CDR2 FQNNGV. CDR3 sequence: CASSLVAGPLRGDTQYF. For the CDR3, the DNA is TGTGCCAGCAGCTTAGTCGCGGGCCCCCTAAGGGGAGATACGCAGTATTTT.

The chain is built from TRBV4-2 and TRBJ1-4; 8 nucleotides align to TRBD1. The length of the CDR3 is 15 residues. CDR1 is LGHNA and CDR2 is YNFKEQ in the germline V gene. V shed 3 bases and J 8 bases; nucleotides not matched to a gene: 8. CDR3 coding DNA: TGTGCCAGCAGCCACAGCAGGGGGCCATTGGAAAAACTGTTTTTT. Its protein is CASSHSRGPLEKLFF.

CDR3 amino acids: CSARDGTRGTDTQYF. DNA of the CDR3: TGCAGTGCTAGAGATGGGACTAGAGGCACAGATACGCAGTATTTT. The genes are TRBV20-1 and TRBJ2-3, with 8 positions matching TRBD2. Germline CDR1 and CDR2: DFQATT and SNEGSKA (reference sequence). The CDR3 is 15 residues long. The junction had 3 bases not matched to a gene; V was cut back by 0 bases and J by 1 base.

This clonotype has ten or more counts. Germline and junction disagree at one end, which may indicate a read error. The chain is built from TRBV12-3 or TRBV12-4 and TRBJ2-7, with 9 bases lining up with TRBD2. This CDR3 comprises 14 residues. CDR3 amino acids: CASSVLAGPYEQYF. Written as DNA, the CDR3 is TGTGCCAGCAGTGTCCTAGCGGGGCCCTATGAGCAGTACTTC.

There are a few counts of this clonotype. The rearrangement links TRBV20-1 to TRBJ1-5; 9 bases agree with TRBD1. CDR1 is DFQATT, CDR2 SNEGSKA, per germline (reference sequence). The CDR3 is 15 residues long. V lost 5 bases to trimming and J lost 5 bases; unmatched junction nucleotides: 10. CDR3 bases: TGCAGTGCTCCCCCCGGGACAGGGCTAGATCAGCCCCAGCATTTT. As protein: CSAPPGTGLDQPQHF.

Many counts were recorded for this clonotype. CDR3 in DNA: TGTGCCAGCAGCCATTCAGGGTCTGGCTCCTACAATGAGCAGTTCTTC. Protein: CASSHSGSGSYNEQFF. V is TRBV14 and J is TRBJ2-1, with D perhaps TRBD1 (5 bases). V lost 3 bases, J lost 0 bases, and 12 bases lay in between. Germline CDR1 SGHDN, CDR2 FVKESK. The CDR3 runs 16 residues.

V and J are TRBV5-8 and TRBJ2-2, with 13 bases matching TRBD2. Trimming removed 4 bases from V and 10 bases from J; junction bases left unmatched: 7. CDR3 length: 15 residues. Germline assignment: CDR1 SGHTS and CDR2 YDEGEE. CDR3 bases: TGTGCCAGCAGCCAAGGACTAGCGGGAGCCTTGGAGCTGTTTTTT. Amino acid sequence: CASSQGLAGALELFF.

This rearrangement joins TRBV5-6 to TRBJ2-2; 7 bases line up with TRBD1. The CDR3 totals 16 residues. Unmatched junction bases numbered 10, after V lost 3 bases and J lost 5 bases. Germline CDR1 reads SGHDT; CDR2 reads YYEEEE. The CDR3 DNA follows: TGTGCCAGCAGCTGGACCGGGACAGTTCTGACCGGGGAGCTGTTTTTT. Amino acid sequence: CASSWTGTVLTGELFF.

V is TRBV28 and J is TRBJ2-1; 7 bases map to TRBD2. The CDR3 sequence is 12 residues long. CDR1 and CDR2 (germline): MDHEN, SYDVKM. V trimming: 6 bases; J trimming: 16 bases; junction bases outside the gene matches: 12. CDR3 in amino acids: CASRHPGGRAFF. Written as DNA, the CDR3 is TGTGCCAGCAGACACCCCGGAGGGAGGGCATTCTTC. Supplemented by reference TRBV28 and TRBJ2-1, the full variable domain reads DVKVTQSSRYLVKRTGEKVFLECVQDMDHENMFWYRQDPGLGLRLIYFSYDVKMKEKGDIPEGYSVSREKKERFSLILESASTNQTSMYLCASRHPGGRAFFGPGTRLTVL.

The rearrangement uses TRBV20-1 and TRBJ2-7; 12 bases line up with TRBD2. The CDR3 loop spans 17 amino acids. With V trimmed by 0 bases and J by 6 bases, 12 bases remained unmatched. The germline V gene encodes CDR1 DFQATT and CDR2 SNEGSKA (reference sequence). The CDR3: CSARDWTSGTPLSEQYF. CDR3 DNA sequence: TGCAGTGCTAGAGATTGGACTAGCGGGACCCCTTTATCCGAGCAGTACTTC.

This clonotype was seen a handful of times. The chain is built from TRBV7-2 and TRBJ2-3; the D is unclear. Trimming stripped 0 bases from V and 13 bases from J, with 14 bases between. The CDR3 has 13 amino acids. Germline values: CDR1 SGHTA, CDR2 FQGNSA. CDR3 nucleotides: TGTGCCAGCAGCTTAGCAGAAGCAGGAACGGAGTATTTT. Residues: CASSLAEAGTEYF.

This clonotype was counted only a few times. The chain joins TRBV6-5 to TRBJ2-5; D might be TRBD1 (5 bases). Deletions cut 4 bases from V and 0 bases from J, with 15 bases between. This CDR3 has 16 amino acids. Germline V CDR1 and CDR2: MNHEY, SVGAGI. This CDR3 reads CASSSLLRVDQETQYF. In DNA, the CDR3 is TGTGCCAGCAGTTCCTTACTCAGGGTAGACCAAGAGACCCAGTACTTC.

Regarding this clonotype: Given a much more abundant clone one base away, this may be a read error. V gene TRBV29-1 combines with J gene TRBJ2-3; the D gene is possibly TRBD2 (5 bases). From germline, CDR1 is SQVTM and CDR2 ANQGSEA. CDR3 length: 14 amino acids. CDR3 residues: CSVAGLAATYTQYF. As DNA, the CDR3 is TGCAGCGTTGCCGGTCTAGCCGCCACATATACGCAGTATTTT.

This clonotype was detected a few times. The gene calls are TRBV9 and TRBJ2-6, with 8 bases matching TRBD1. Looked up from germline, CDR1 is SGDLS and CDR2 is YYNGEE. The CDR3 spans 16 residues. The ends lost 2 bases at V and 3 bases at J; junction bases unmatched: 4. The CDR3 here is CASSVFRGLGANVLTF. The CDR3 DNA follows: TGTGCCAGCAGCGTGTTCAGGGGGCTTGGGGCCAACGTCCTGACTTTC.

This clonotype turned up a few times. The chain recombines TRBV5-4 with TRBJ2-1; 9 bases are a match to TRBD2. Losses at the gene ends were 1 base for V and 0 bases for J; bases not matched to a gene: 5. CDR1 and CDR2 from the germline V gene are SGHNT and YYREEE (reference sequence). The CDR3 runs 17 residues. CDR3 protein: CASSLTAGGSSYNEQFF. Here the CDR3 DNA reads TGTGCCAGCAGCTTGACGGCGGGAGGGAGCTCCTACAATGAGCAGTTCTTC.

This clonotype was counted a few times. The chain couples TRBV7-6 to TRBJ1-4, with 11 positions matching TRBD1. V dropped 4 bases and J dropped 3; count of bases not matched to a gene: 4. The germline CDR1 and CDR2 sequences are SGHVS and FNYEAQ. This CDR3 contains 16 residues. CDR3 nucleotide sequence: TGTGCCAGCAGCTCGGGACAGGGGGACTCTAATGAAAAACTGTTTTTT. Its translation: CASSSGQGDSNEKLFF.

The chain is built from TRBV7-9 and TRBJ2-3, with no clear D. V gave up 3 bases and J gave up 6 bases, with 10 bases separating them. Germline V gives CDR1 SEHNR, CDR2 FQNEAQ (reference sequence). This CDR3 has 13 amino acids. In DNA form, the CDR3 reads TGTGCCAGCAGCTTTGACGGGTGGGATACGCAGTATTTT. Encoded protein: CASSFDGWDTQYF.

As concerns this clonotype: At one end the junction does not follow the germline gene, possibly because of a read error. The chain couples TRBV18 to TRBJ2-4, with 8 bases identical to TRBD1. The CDR3 sequence is 16 residues long. CDR1 and CDR2 (germline): KGHSH, LQKENI. The CDR3: CAGSRGQGLAKNIQYF. In nucleotides, the CDR3 is TGTGCCGGCTCCCGTGGACAGGGTCTAGCCAAAAACATTCAGTACTTC.

The chain has TRBV4-1 and TRBJ1-2; D is perhaps TRBD1 (6 bases). CDR1 and CDR2 (germline): MGHRA, YSYEKL. Trimming took off 3 bases at V and 2 bases at J, with 16 bases between the two ends. This CDR3 has 16 residues. The CDR3 bases are TGCGCCAGCAGCCATGCCCCGGGACAACTAAACTATGGCTACACCTTC. Its translation: CASSHAPGQLNYGYTF.